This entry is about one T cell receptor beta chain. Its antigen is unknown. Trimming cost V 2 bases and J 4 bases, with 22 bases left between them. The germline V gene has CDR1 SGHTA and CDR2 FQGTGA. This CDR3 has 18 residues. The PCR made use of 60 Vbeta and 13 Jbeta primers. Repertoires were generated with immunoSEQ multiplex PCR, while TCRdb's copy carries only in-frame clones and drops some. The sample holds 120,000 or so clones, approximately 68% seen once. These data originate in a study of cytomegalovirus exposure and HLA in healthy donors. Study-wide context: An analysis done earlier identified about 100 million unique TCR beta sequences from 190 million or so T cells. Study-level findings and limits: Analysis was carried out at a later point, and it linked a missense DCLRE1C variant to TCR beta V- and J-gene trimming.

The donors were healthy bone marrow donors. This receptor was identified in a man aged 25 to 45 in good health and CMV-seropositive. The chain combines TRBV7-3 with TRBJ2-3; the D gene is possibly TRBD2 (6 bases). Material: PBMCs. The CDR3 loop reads CASSLGTGRGTNSDTQYF. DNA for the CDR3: TGTGCCAGCAGCTTAGGTACCGGGCGGGGTACAAATTCAGATACGCAGTATTTT.